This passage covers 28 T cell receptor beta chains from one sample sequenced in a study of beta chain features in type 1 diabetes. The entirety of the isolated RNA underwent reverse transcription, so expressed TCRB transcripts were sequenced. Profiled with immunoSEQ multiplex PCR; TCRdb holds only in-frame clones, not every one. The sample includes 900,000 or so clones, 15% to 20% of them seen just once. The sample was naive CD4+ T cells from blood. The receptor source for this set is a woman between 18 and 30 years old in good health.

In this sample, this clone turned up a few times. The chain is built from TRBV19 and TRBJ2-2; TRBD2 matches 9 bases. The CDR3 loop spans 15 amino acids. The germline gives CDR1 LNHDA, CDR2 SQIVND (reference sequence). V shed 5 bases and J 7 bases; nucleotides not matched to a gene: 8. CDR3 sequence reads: CASSRASGMVGELFF. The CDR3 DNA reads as TGTGCCAGTAGTCGGGCTAGCGGGATGGTCGGGGAGCTGTTTTTT.

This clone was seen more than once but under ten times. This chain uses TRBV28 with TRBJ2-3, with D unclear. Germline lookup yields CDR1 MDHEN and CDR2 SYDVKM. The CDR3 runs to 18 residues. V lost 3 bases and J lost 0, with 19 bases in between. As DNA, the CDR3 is TGTGCCAGCAGTTTGGATCTACGGGCCAGACATAGCACAGATACGCAGTATTTT. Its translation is CASSLDLRARHSTDTQYF.

The CDR3 spells CASSLNAGQSYEQYF. The CDR3 DNA reads as TGTGCCAGCAGCTTGAACGCGGGACAGTCCTACGAGCAGTACTTC. The chain has TRBV5-4 and TRBJ2-7; the D gene is possibly TRBD1 (7 bases). Germline V gives CDR1 SGHNT, CDR2 YYREEE (reference sequence). Between the trimmed V and J ends, which lost 1 base and 1 base, there was a span of 12 bases. The CDR3 is 15 amino acids.

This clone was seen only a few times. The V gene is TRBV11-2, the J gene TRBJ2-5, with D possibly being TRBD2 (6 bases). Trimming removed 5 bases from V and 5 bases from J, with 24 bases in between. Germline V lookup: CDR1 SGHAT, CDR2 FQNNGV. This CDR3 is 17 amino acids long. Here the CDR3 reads CASSLTLGGGGGETQYF. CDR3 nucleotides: TGTGCCAGCAGCCTCACACTGGGGGGAGGAGGAGGGGAGACCCAGTACTTC.

The CDR3: CASSQDAPRTQYF. CDR3 nucleotides: TGTGCCAGCAGCCAAGATGCTCCCCGGACCCAGTACTTC. The rearrangement uses TRBV14 and TRBJ2-5; no firm D call. The CDR3 is 13 amino acids. Between the trimmed V and J ends, which lost 0 bases and 7 bases, there was a span of 9 bases. In germline, CDR1 is SGHDN, CDR2 FVKESK. The whole variable domain, remainder taken from reference TRBV14 and TRBJ2-5, is EAGVTQFPSHSVIEKGQTVTLRCDPISGHDNLYWYRRVMGKEIKFLLHFVKESKQDESGMPNNRFLAERTGGTYSTLKVQPAELEDSGVYFCASSQDAPRTQYFGPGTRLLVL.

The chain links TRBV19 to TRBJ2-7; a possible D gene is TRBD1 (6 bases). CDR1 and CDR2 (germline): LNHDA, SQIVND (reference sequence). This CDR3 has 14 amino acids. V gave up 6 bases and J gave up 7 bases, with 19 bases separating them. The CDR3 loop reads CASSQSGVSGEQYF. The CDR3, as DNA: TGTGCCAGTAGCCAATCAGGGGTCTCTGGGGAGCAGTACTTC. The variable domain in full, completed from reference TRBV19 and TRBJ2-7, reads DGGITQSPKYLFRKEGQNVTLSCEQNLNHDAMYWYRQDPGQGLRLIYYSQIVNDFQKGDIAEGYSVSREKKESFPLTVTSAQKNPTAFYLCASSQSGVSGEQYFGPGTRLTVT.

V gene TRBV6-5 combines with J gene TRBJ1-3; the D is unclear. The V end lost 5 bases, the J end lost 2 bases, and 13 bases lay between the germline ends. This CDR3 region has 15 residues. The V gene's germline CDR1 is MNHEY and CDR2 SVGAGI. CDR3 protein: CASSPRRRAGNTIYF. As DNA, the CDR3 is TGTGCCAGCAGTCCACGACGGAGAGCTGGAAACACCATATATTTT.

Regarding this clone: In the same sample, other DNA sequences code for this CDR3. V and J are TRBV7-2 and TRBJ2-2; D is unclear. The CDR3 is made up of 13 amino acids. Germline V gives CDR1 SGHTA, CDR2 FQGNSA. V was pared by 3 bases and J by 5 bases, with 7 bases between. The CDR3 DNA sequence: TGTGCCAGCAGCTTGGTAGCAACCGGGGAGCTGTTTTTT. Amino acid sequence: CASSLVATGELFF. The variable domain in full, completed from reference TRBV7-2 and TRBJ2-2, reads GAGVSQSPSNKVTEKGKDVELRCDPISGHTALYWYRQSLGQGLEFLIYFQGNSAPDKSGLPSDRFSAERTGGSVSTLTIQRTQQEDSAVYLCASSLVATGELFFGEGSRLTVL.

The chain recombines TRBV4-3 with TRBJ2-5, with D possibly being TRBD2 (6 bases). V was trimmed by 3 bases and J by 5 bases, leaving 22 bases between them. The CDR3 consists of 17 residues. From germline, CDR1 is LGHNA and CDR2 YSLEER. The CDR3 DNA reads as TGCGCCAGCAGCCAGGAGCCCCCCGGGAGCCCGGGGGAGACCCAGTACTTC. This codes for CASSQEPPGSPGETQYF.

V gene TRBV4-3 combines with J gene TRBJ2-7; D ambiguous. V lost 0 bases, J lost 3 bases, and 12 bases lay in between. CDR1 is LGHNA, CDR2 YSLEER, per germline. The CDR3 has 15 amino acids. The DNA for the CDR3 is TGCGCCAGCAGCCAAGAGCCCGGCCGGAACTACGAGCAGTACTTC. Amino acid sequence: CASSQEPGRNYEQYF.

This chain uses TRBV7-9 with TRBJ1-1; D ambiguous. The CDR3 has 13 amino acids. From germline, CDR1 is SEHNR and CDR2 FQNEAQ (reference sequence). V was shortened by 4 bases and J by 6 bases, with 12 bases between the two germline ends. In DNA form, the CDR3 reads TGTGCCAGCAGCTCCCGGGCCCGGGCTGAAGCTTTCTTT. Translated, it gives CASSSRARAEAFF. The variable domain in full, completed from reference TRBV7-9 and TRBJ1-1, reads DTGVSQNPRHKITKRGQNVTFRCDPISEHNRLYWYRQTLGQGPEFLTYFQNEAQLEKSRLLSDRFSAERPKGSFSTLEIQRTEQGDSAMYLCASSSRARAEAFFGQGTRLTVV.

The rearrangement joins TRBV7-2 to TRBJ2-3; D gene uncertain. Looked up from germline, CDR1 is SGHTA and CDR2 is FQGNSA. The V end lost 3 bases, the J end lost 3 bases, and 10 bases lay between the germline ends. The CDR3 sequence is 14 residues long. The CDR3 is CASSLAVTTDTQYF. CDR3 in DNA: TGTGCCAGCAGCTTGGCCGTGACAACAGATACGCAGTATTTT.

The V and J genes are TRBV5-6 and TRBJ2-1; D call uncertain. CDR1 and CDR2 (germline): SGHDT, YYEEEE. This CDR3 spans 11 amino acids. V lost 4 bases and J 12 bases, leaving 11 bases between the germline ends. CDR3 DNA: TGTGCCAGCAGCCTAACGGGCGTGCAGTTCTTC. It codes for CASSLTGVQFF.

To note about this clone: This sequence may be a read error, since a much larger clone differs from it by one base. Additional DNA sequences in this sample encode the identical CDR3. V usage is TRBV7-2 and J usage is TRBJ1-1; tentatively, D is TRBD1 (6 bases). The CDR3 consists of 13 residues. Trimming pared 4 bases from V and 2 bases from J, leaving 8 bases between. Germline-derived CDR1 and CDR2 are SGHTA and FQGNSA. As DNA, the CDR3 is TGTGCCAGCAGCTCGGACAGAAACACTGAAGCTTTCTTT. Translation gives CASSSDRNTEAFF.

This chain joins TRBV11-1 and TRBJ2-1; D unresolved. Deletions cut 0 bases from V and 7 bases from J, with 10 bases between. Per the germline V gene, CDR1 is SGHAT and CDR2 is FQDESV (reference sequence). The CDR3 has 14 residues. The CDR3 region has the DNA TGTGCCAGCAGCTTAGCGCCCGTAACAAATGAGCAGTTCTTC. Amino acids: CASSLAPVTNEQFF.

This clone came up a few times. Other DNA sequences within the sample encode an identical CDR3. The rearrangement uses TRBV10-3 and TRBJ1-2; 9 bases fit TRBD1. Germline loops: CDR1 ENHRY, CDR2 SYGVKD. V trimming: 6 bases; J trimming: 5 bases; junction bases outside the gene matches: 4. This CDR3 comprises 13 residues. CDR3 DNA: TGTGCCATCAGCGAGACAGGGGGGTATGGCTACACCTTC. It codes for CAISETGGYGYTF.

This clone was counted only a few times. CDR3 residues: CASSLWTGNGIKTQYF. CDR3 nucleotides: TGTGCCAGCAGCTTATGGACAGGGAACGGTATAAAGACCCAGTACTTC. This chain joins TRBV7-9 and TRBJ2-5; 8 nucleotides align to TRBD1. The V and J ends lost 2 bases and 6 bases, in that order; junction bases with no gene match: 11. Germline CDR1 reads SEHNR; CDR2 reads FQNEAQ (reference sequence). The CDR3 has 16 residues.

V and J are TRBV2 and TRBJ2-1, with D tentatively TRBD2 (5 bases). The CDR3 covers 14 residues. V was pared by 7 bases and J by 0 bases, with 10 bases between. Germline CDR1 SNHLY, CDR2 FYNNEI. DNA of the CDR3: TGTGCCAGCATAACTACTAGCTCCTACAATGAGCAGTTCTTC. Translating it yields CASITTSSYNEQFF.

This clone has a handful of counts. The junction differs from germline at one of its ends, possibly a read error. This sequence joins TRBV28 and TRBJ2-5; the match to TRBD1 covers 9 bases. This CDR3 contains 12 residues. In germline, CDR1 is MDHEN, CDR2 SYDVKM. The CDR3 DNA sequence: TGCGTGACAGGGGGGGCTTCTGAGACCCAGTACTTC. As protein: CVTGGASETQYF.

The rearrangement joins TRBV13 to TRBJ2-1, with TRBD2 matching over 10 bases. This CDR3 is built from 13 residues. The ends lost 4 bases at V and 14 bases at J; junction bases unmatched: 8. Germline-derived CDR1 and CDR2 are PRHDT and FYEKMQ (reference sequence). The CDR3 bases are TGTGCCAGCAGCTCCGGAGGAAGCGGGAGGGAGTTCTTC. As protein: CASSSGGSGREFF.

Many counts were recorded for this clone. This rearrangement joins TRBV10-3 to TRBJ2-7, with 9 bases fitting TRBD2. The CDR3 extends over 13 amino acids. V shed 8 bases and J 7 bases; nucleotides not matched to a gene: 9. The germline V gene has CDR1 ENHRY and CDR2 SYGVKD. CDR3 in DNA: TGTGCCATCGGACTAGCGAAGAATCAGGAGCAGTACTTC. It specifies CAIGLAKNQEQYF.

CDR3 DNA sequence: TGTGCCATCTCTAACTCTGGGGCCAACGTCCTGACTTTC. This sequence encodes CAISNSGANVLTF. This chain joins TRBV6-6 and TRBJ2-6; D uncertain. The V gene's germline CDR1 is MNHNY and CDR2 SVGAGI (reference sequence). The CDR3 covers 13 residues. The ends were cut back, 10 bases at V and 0 bases at J, with 7 bases in the middle.

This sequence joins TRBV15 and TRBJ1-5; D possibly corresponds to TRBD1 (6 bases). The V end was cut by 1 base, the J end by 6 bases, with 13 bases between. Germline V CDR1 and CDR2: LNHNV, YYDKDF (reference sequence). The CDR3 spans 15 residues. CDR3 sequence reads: CATSRVQGGGQPQHF. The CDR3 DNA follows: TGTGCCACCAGCAGAGTACAGGGCGGAGGTCAGCCCCAGCATTTT.

CDR3 sequence reads: CATSRDPTPETQYF. CDR3 DNA sequence: TGTGCCACCAGCAGAGATCCGACCCCAGAGACCCAGTACTTC. The V gene is TRBV15, the J gene TRBJ2-5; D not resolved. CDR1 is LNHNV, CDR2 YYDKDF, per germline (reference sequence). The CDR3 contains 14 residues. The V end was cut by 0 bases, the J end by 4 bases, with 9 bases between. The complete variable domain, with remaining parts taken from reference TRBV15 and TRBJ2-5, reads DAMVIQNPRYQVTQFGKPVTLSCSQTLNHNVMYWYQQKSSQAPKLLFHYYDKDFNNEADTPDNFQSRRPNTSFCFLDIRSPGLGDTAMYLCATSRDPTPETQYFGPGTRLLVL.

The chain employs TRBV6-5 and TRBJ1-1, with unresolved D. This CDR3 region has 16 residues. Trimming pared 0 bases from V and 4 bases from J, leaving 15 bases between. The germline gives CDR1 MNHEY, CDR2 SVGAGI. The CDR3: CASSYSIGVLRTEAFF. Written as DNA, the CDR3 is TGTGCCAGCAGTTACTCGATCGGGGTTTTACGCACTGAAGCTTTCTTT.

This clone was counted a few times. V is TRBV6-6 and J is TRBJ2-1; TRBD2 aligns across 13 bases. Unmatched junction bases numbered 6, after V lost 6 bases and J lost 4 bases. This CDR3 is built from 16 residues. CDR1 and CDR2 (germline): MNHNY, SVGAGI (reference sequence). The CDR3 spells CASSGLAGVFYNEQFF. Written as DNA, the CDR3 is TGTGCCAGCAGCGGACTAGCGGGAGTCTTTTACAATGAGCAGTTCTTC.

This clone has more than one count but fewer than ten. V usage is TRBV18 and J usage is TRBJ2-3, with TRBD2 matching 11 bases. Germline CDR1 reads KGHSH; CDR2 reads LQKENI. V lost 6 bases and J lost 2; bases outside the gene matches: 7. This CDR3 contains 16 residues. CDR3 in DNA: TGTGCCAGCTCCCTAGGACTAGCGGGCTCCACAGATACGCAGTATTTT. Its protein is CASSLGLAGSTDTQYF.

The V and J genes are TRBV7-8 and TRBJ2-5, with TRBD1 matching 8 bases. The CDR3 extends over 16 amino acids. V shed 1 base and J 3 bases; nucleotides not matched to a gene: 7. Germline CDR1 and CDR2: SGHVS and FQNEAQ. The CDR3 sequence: CASSLVRTGREETQYF. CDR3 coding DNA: TGTGCCAGCAGCTTAGTGAGGACAGGGCGAGAAGAGACCCAGTACTTC.